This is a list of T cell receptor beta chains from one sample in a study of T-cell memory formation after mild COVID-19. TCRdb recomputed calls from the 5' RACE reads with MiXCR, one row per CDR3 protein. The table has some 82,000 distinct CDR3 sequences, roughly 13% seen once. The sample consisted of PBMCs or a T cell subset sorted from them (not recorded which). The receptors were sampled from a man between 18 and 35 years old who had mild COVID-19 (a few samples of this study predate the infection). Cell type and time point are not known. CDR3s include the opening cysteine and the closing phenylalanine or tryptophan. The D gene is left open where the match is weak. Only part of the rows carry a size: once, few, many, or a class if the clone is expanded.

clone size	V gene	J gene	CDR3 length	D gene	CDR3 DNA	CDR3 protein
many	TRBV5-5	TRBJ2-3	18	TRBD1	TGTGCCAGCAGCTATGTGGGACAGGGATACTTCCGCACAGATACGCAGTATTTT	CASSYVGQGYFRTDTQYF
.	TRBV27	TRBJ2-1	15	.	TGTGCCAGCACCCAGACTGTTGGTAGCTACAATGAGCAGTTCTTC	CASTQTVGSYNEQFF
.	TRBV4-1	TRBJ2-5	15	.	TGCGCCAGCAGCCAAGATCCCGACGGCCAAGAGACCCAGTACTTC	CASSQDPDGQETQYF
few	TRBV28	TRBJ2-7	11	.	TGTGCCACCCGGGGCTCCTACGAGCAGTACTTC	CATRGSYEQYF
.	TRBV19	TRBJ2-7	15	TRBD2	TGTGCCAGTATGAAGGGGCCGGGACTAGCCTACGAGCAGTACTTC	CASMKGPGLAYEQYF
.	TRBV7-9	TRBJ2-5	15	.	TGTGCCAGCAGCCCTCCGCGGGGCTTGGGTGAGACCCAGTACTTC	CASSPPRGLGETQYF
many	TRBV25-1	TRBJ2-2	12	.	TGTGCCAGCAGTGGGGGCGCCGGGGAGCTGTTTTTT	CASSGGAGELFF
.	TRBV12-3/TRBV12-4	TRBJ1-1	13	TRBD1	TGTGCCACCCGACAGGGTCCCGGCACTGAAGCTTTCTTT	CATRQGPGTEAFF
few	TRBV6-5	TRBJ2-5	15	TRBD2	TGTGCCAGCAGCCTAGCGGGGCAAACGGGAGAGACCCAGTACTTC	CASSLAGQTGETQYF
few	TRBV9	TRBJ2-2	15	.	TGTGCCAGCAGCGTAGGTCCAGAGAACACCGGGGAGCTGTTTTTT	CASSVGPENTGELFF
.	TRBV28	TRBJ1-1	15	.	TGTGCCAGCACCCTTGGACGGATTTTGAACACTGAAGCTTTCTTT	CASTLGRILNTEAFF
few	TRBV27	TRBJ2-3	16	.	TGTGCCAGCAGTGCGAGGGGGGGAACAAGCACAGATACGCAGTATTTT	CASSARGGTSTDTQYF
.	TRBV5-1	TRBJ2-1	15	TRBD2	TGCGCCAGCAGCTTAGGCGGGGGGACCTACAATGAGCAGTTCTTC	CASSLGGGTYNEQFF
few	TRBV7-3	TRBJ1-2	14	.	TGTGCCAGCAGCCCAGATCTGGGGGGGGACGGCTACACCTTC	CASSPDLGGDGYTF
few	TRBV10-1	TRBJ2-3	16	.	TGCGCCAGCAGTGGGCTGGAGGGGGGGCCCCCAGATACGCAGTATTTT	CASSGLEGGPPDTQYF
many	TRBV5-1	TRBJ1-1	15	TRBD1	TGCGCCAGCAGCCCGGGGACAGGACTCGCCACTGAAGCTTTCTTT	CASSPGTGLATEAFF
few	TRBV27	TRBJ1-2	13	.	TGTGCCAGCGGTTCCTCGGGGGGGTATGGCTACACCTTC	CASGSSGGYGYTF
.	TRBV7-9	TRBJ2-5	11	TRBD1	TGTGCCAGCAGTCGCGGACAGGGCCAGTACTTC	CASSRGQGQYF
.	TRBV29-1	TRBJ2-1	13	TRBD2	TGCAGCGTTGACCAGCGGGGGGGCTATGAGCAGTTCTTC	CSVDQRGGYEQFF
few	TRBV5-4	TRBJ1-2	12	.	TGTGCCAGCGTTACAGGGAATGGAGGCTACACCTTC	CASVTGNGGYTF
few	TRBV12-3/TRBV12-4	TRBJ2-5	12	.	TGTGCCAGCAGCTTGAGTCTTGGGGGCCAGTACTTC	CASSLSLGGQYF
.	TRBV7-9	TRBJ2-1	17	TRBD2	TGTGCCAGCAGCCCACCGCTAGCGGGGACCCCCGGGAATGAGCAGTTCTTC	CASSPPLAGTPGNEQFF
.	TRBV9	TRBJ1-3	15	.	TGTGCCAGCAGCGCACCCAGGGGTCCTGGAAACACCATATATTTT	CASSAPRGPGNTIYF
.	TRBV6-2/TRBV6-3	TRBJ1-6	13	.	TGTGCCAGCAGTTATCAGAGCAATTCACCCCTCCACTTT	CASSYQSNSPLHF
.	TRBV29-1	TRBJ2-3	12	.	TGCAGCGTTGAAAACATGGGGGTTACGCAGTATTTT	CSVENMGVTQYF
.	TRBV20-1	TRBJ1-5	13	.	TGCAGTCCGACCTGGGCGGAAAATCAGCCCCAGCATTTT	CSPTWAENQPQHF
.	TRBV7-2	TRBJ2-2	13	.	TGTGCCAGCAGCTTGGAACCGGCCGGGGAGCTGTTTTTT	CASSLEPAGELFF
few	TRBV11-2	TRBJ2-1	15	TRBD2	TGTGCCAGCAGCCCCGGGACTAGCGGGCTCAATGAGCAGTTCTTC	CASSPGTSGLNEQFF
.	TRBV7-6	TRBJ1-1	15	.	TGTGCCAGCAGCTTAAATCGGGGTTCAAGTACTGAAGCTTTCTTT	CASSLNRGSSTEAFF
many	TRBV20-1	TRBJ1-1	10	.	TGCAGGGGGTGGGGGACTGAAGCTTTCTTT	CRGWGTEAFF
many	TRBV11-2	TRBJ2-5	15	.	TGTGCCAGCAGCTTAGTTTCGTCCAGCCAAGAGACCCAGTACTTC	CASSLVSSSQETQYF
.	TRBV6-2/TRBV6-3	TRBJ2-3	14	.	TGTGCCAGCAGCCGGGACTCCAACACAGATACGCAGTATTTT	CASSRDSNTDTQYF
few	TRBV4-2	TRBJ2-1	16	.	TGTGCCAGCAGCCAAGAATTTTGGCAGGGGAAGACTGAGCAGTTCTTC	CASSQEFWQGKTEQFF
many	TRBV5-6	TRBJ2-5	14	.	TGTGCCAGCAGCTTGGACGGCCAGCTACAGACCCAGTACTTC	CASSLDGQLQTQYF
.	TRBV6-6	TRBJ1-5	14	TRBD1	TGTGCCAGCAGTTCCCAGGGGGCCGGTCAGCCCCAGCATTTT	CASSSQGAGQPQHF
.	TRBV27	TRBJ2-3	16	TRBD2	TGTGCCAGCAGTACGTCACTAGCGGGGGGCACAGATACGCAGTATTTT	CASSTSLAGGTDTQYF
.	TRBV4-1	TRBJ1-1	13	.	TGCGCCAGCAGCCAAGTGGGGGATACTGAAGCTTTCTTT	CASSQVGDTEAFF
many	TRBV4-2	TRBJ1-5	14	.	TGTGCCAGCAGCCAAGAGCAGGGAGACCAGCCCCAGCATTTT	CASSQEQGDQPQHF
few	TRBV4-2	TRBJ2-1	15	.	TGTGCCAGCAGCCACTTGCAGGAGACAAACAATGAGCAGTTCTTC	CASSHLQETNNEQFF
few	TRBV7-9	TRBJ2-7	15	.	TGTGCCAGCAGCTTCTTTCTCGGACAGATCTACGAGCAGTACTTC	CASSFFLGQIYEQYF
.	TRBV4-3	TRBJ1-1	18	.	TGCGCCAGCAGCCAAGCAGACAGGATGGACAACATGAACACTGAAGCTTTCTTT	CASSQADRMDNMNTEAFF
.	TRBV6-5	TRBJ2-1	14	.	TGTGCCAGCAGTTACGTGGTAGCAGGCAATGAGCAGTTCTTC	CASSYVVAGNEQFF
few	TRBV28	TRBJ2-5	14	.	TGTGCCAGCAGCCCCAGGCAGCCACAAGAGACCCAGTACTTC	CASSPRQPQETQYF
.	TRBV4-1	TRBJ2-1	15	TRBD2	TGCGCCAGCAGCCAAGTGACTAGCGGGGGGAATGAGCAGTTCTTC	CASSQVTSGGNEQFF
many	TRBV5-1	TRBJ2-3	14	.	TGCGCCAGCAGCTTGGCCCCGGTCGCAGATACGCAGTATTTT	CASSLAPVADTQYF
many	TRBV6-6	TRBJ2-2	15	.	TGTGCCAGCAGCTGGGGGACACCGAACACCGGGGAGCTGTTTTTT	CASSWGTPNTGELFF
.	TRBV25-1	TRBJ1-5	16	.	TGTGCCAGCAGTGAAACGGGCAGTTTAATCAATCAGCCCCAGCATTTT	CASSETGSLINQPQHF
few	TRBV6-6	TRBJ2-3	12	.	TGTGCCAGCAGTCGGACAAAAGATACGCAGTATTTT	CASSRTKDTQYF
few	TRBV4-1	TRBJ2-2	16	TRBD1	TGCGCCAGCAGCCCGTCGGGGACAGGGCTCACCGGGGAGCTGTTTTTT	CASSPSGTGLTGELFF
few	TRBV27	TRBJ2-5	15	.	TGTGCCAGCAGTAAATGGACAGCGAAGGGAGAGACCCAGTACTTC	CASSKWTAKGETQYF
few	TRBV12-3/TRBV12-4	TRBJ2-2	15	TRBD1	TGTGCCAGCAGTCCGGGACAGGGCTCCACCGGGGAGCTGTTTTTT	CASSPGQGSTGELFF
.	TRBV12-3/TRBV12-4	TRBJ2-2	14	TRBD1	TGTGCCAGCAGCTCCGGCCGGGACAGCGGGGAGCTGTTTTTT	CASSSGRDSGELFF
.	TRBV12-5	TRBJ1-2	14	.	TGTGCTAGTGGCCCGACAGTCGAGGCAGGTGGCTACACCTTC	CASGPTVEAGGYTF
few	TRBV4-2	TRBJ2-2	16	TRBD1	TGTGCCAGCAGCATCCCCGGGACAGGGGTGAACGGGGAGCTGTTTTTT	CASSIPGTGVNGELFF